The 22 T cell receptor beta chains given below trace back to one sample, sequenced in a study of shared clonotypes between healthy human individuals. Method: immunoSEQ multiplex PCR; TCRdb's copy keeps in-frame clones and lacks some. The repertoire holds about 1.9 million clones, with approximately 92% as singletons. Naive CD8 isolation took CD45RO-negative cells positively selected for CCR7 and excluded terminally differentiated effector memory CD45RA+ cells. The sequenced material came from naive CD8+ T cells from PBMCs. The source of these receptors is a man aged 18-30 years in good health. Some clones in this sample may be carry-over from other donors' samples.

This chain connects TRBV6-6 to TRBJ2-6; D is uncertain. The CDR3 contains 15 residues. V was pared by 6 bases and J by 2 bases, with 11 bases between. From germline, CDR1 is MNHNY and CDR2 SVGAGI (reference sequence). CDR3 protein: CASSAYGAGANVLTF. The DNA for the CDR3 is TGTGCCAGCAGCGCCTACGGTGCTGGGGCCAACGTCCTGACTTTC.

This sequence joins TRBV11-2 and TRBJ1-4, with D perhaps TRBD1 (6 bases). From germline, CDR1 is SGHAT and CDR2 FQNNGV. The CDR3 is made up of 16 amino acids. V was trimmed by 4 bases and J by 3 bases, leaving 15 bases between them. The CDR3, as DNA: TGTGCCAGCAGCTCCCGTGGGGCAGGGGCTAATGAAAAACTGTTTTTT. It yields the protein CASSSRGAGANEKLFF.

The sample holds one count of this clone. This chain joins TRBV28 and TRBJ2-7; no clear D. Deletions cut 2 bases from V and 5 bases from J, with 13 bases between. There are 14 residues in the CDR3. The germline gives CDR1 MDHEN, CDR2 SYDVKM. CDR3 residues: CASSLGLRVDEQYF. CDR3 DNA sequence: TGTGCCAGCAGTTTAGGTCTCCGGGTGGACGAGCAGTACTTC.

A note on this clone: This CDR3 is also generated by other DNA sequences in the sample. V is TRBV5-1 and J is TRBJ2-2; D is ambiguous. This CDR3 is 15 amino acids long. V was shortened by 0 bases and J by 1 base, with 7 bases between the two germline ends. The germline CDR1 and CDR2 sequences are SGHRS and YFSETQ. CDR3 nucleotides: TGCGCCAGCAGCTTGGGATGGGGGAACACCGGGGAGCTGTTTTTT. Its protein is CASSLGWGNTGELFF.

The J gene is TRBJ2-7, the V gene TRBV27; D might be TRBD1 or TRBD2, each matching 5 bases. V was pared by 1 base and J by 3 bases, with 13 bases between. The V gene's germline CDR1 is MNHEY and CDR2 SMNVEV (reference sequence). This CDR3 region has 15 residues. The CDR3 region is CASSLWGTRFYEQYF. CDR3 coding DNA: TGTGCCAGCAGTTTATGGGGGACCCGTTTCTACGAGCAGTACTTC.

In DNA, the CDR3 is TGCGCCAGCAAGAACAGGGGGGGCCAAGAGACCCAGTACTTC. It translates to CASKNRGGQETQYF. This rearrangement joins TRBV5-1 to TRBJ2-5, with TRBD1 as a possible D gene (8 bases). In germline, CDR1 is SGHRS, CDR2 YFSETQ. This CDR3 comprises 14 residues. V was shortened by 6 bases and J by 1 base, with 13 bases between the two germline ends.

A single count supports this clone. At one of its ends the junction is not consistent with the germline gene, which may arise from a read error. The rearrangement links TRBV6-1 to TRBJ2-1, with D possibly being TRBD2 (6 bases). Per germline, CDR1 MNHNS and CDR2 SASEGT. The CDR3 consists of 12 residues. The CDR3 reads CASRGMGTDPLF. In nucleotides, the CDR3 is TGTGCCAGCAGGGGAATGGGGACTGACCCCCTCTTC.

The chain links TRBV25-1 to TRBJ1-4; weak D call: TRBD1 (5 bases). Trimming removed 6 bases at V and 4 bases at J, with 18 bases between. The CDR3 covers 16 residues. Germline V gene sequence: CDR1 MGHDK, CDR2 SYGVNS. The CDR3 sequence: CASRGNGGEYNEKLFF. In DNA form, the CDR3 reads TGTGCCAGCAGGGGAAATGGGGGGGAATATAATGAAAAACTGTTTTTT.

The chain joins TRBV6-5 to TRBJ1-2; D is perhaps TRBD1 (5 bases). The V gene lost 1 base and the J gene lost 4 bases, with 7 bases spanning the gap. The germline V gene has CDR1 MNHEY and CDR2 SVGAGI. The CDR3 has 13 residues. As DNA, the CDR3 is TGTGCCAGCAGTTACTTGGACACCTATGGCTACACCTTC. Translating it yields CASSYLDTYGYTF.

V and J are TRBV15 and TRBJ1-5; D uncertain. The CDR3 runs to 13 residues. Trimming removed 5 bases from V and 0 bases from J, with 5 bases in between. Germline CDR1 reads LNHNV; CDR2 reads YYDKDF (reference sequence). This CDR3 reads CATSFHSNQPQHF. The CDR3 nucleotides are TGTGCCACCAGCTTTCATAGCAATCAGCCCCAGCATTTT.

The J gene is TRBJ2-6, the V gene TRBV29-1, with D perhaps TRBD1 or TRBD2 (6 bases each). The CDR3 totals 15 residues. V lost 0 bases and J 2 bases, leaving 8 bases between the germline ends. Germline CDR1 is SQVTM and CDR2 is ANQGSEA. CDR3 region: CSVEDRGPGANVLTF. The CDR3 DNA follows: TGCAGCGTTGAAGATCGGGGGCCTGGGGCCAACGTCCTGACTTTC.

Remarks on this clone: The same CDR3 is also encoded by other DNA sequences in this sample. The chain couples TRBV27 to TRBJ2-7, with D hard to call. CDR3 length equals 14 residues. V gave up 3 bases and J gave up 0 bases, with 9 bases separating them. Looked up from germline, CDR1 is MNHEY and CDR2 is SMNVEV (reference sequence). The CDR3 sequence is CASSLGWGSYEQYF. DNA for the CDR3: TGTGCCAGCAGTTTGGGGTGGGGCTCCTACGAGCAGTACTTC.

The rearrangement joins TRBV27 to TRBJ1-4; no definite D call. Trimming removed 5 bases at V and 8 bases at J, with 15 bases between. Germline CDR1 MNHEY, CDR2 SMNVEV (reference sequence). The CDR3 extends over 14 amino acids. The CDR3 loop is CASSEGRPREKLFF. The DNA of the CDR3 is TGTGCCAGCAGTGAGGGCAGGCCAAGGGAAAAACTGTTTTTT.

This clone was observed once. The chain has TRBV7-8 and TRBJ1-1; D uncertain. The CDR3 loop spans 15 amino acids. Trimming removed 2 bases at V and 0 bases at J, with 10 bases between. The germline CDR1 and CDR2 sequences are SGHVS and FQNEAQ. The CDR3: CASSLLNSMNTEAFF. In DNA, the CDR3 is TGTGCCAGCAGCTTATTAAACAGTATGAACACTGAAGCTTTCTTT.

The genes are TRBV29-1 and TRBJ2-7; D may be TRBD1 (5 bases). With 2 bases removed from V and 7 bases from J, the gap between germline ends came to 9 bases. Germline-derived CDR1 and CDR2 are SQVTM and ANQGSEA. The CDR3 runs to 11 residues. The CDR3 DNA sequence: TGCAGCGTTGAACTCAGGGCGGAGCAGTACTTC. This sequence encodes CSVELRAEQYF.

CDR3 protein: CASSQWGGQGREQYF. CDR3 nucleotides: TGTGCCAGCAGTCAGTGGGGGGGACAGGGGCGAGAGCAGTACTTC. The rearrangement uses TRBV28 and TRBJ2-7, with TRBD1 identical over 10 bases. Germline V gene sequence: CDR1 MDHEN, CDR2 SYDVKM. V lost 5 bases, J lost 7 bases, and 11 bases stayed unmatched. The CDR3 has 15 amino acids. Full variable domain (rest looked up from reference TRBV28 and TRBJ2-7): DVKVTQSSRYLVKRTGEKVFLECVQDMDHENMFWYRQDPGLGLRLIYFSYDVKMKEKGDIPEGYSVSREKKERFSLILESASTNQTSMYLCASSQWGGQGREQYFGPGTRLTVT.

The chain recombines TRBV5-1 with TRBJ2-7; 7 nucleotides match TRBD1. This CDR3 contains 16 residues. The germline gives CDR1 SGHRS, CDR2 YFSETQ. J lost 3 bases, V lost 1 base, and 10 bases had no gene match. CDR3 loop: CASSLSPEGQNYEQYF. The DNA of the CDR3 is TGCGCCAGCAGCTTGTCGCCTGAGGGACAGAACTACGAGCAGTACTTC.

This chain connects TRBV28 to TRBJ2-5, with 9 bases aligning to TRBD1. The CDR3 length is 17 residues. The V gene's germline CDR1 is MDHEN and CDR2 SYDVKM. With V trimmed by 3 bases and J by 2 bases, 10 bases remained unmatched. CDR3 in DNA: TGTGCCAGCAGTTTGTTACACCGGGACAGGGAGCAAGAGACCCAGTACTTC. Its translation: CASSLLHRDREQETQYF.

The V and J genes are TRBV6-5 and TRBJ2-7; no clear D. This CDR3 has 13 residues. Germline V gene data show CDR1 as MNHEY and CDR2 as SVGAGI. Deletions cut 0 bases from V and 2 bases from J, with 5 bases between. The CDR3 nucleotides read TGTGCCAGCAGTTACTCGCACACCTACGAGCAGTACTTC. Translating it yields CASSYSHTYEQYF.

This clone has only one observation. The chain has TRBV27 and TRBJ1-1, with TRBD1 matching 12 bases. The CDR3 consists of 16 residues. V shed 6 bases and J 6 bases; nucleotides not matched to a gene: 11. Germline V gene sequence: CDR1 MNHEY, CDR2 SMNVEV (reference sequence). This CDR3 is CASRLGTGGAAAEAFF. The CDR3 DNA is TGTGCCAGCAGATTAGGGACAGGGGGCGCCGCGGCTGAAGCTTTCTTT.

V is TRBV10-3 and J is TRBJ1-2, with D possibly being TRBD1 (5 bases). The V gene lost 7 bases and the J gene lost 0 bases, with 24 bases spanning the gap. The CDR3 has 18 residues. Germline V CDR1 and CDR2: ENHRY, SYGVKD. The CDR3 DNA follows: TGTGCCATCAATCCAGTCCAAGGGGAAGAGGGAGCTAACTATGGCTACACCTTC. Amino acid sequence: CAINPVQGEEGANYGYTF.

The chain couples TRBV7-9 to TRBJ2-7; D may be TRBD1 (6 bases). CDR3 length: 15 amino acids. The germline CDR1 and CDR2 sequences are SEHNR and FQNEAQ (reference sequence). Trimming pared 1 base from V and 6 bases from J, leaving 16 bases between. The CDR3 loop reads CASSLVIGGYGEQYF. CDR3 sequence (DNA): TGTGCCAGCAGCTTAGTCATAGGGGGATACGGCGAGCAGTACTTC.